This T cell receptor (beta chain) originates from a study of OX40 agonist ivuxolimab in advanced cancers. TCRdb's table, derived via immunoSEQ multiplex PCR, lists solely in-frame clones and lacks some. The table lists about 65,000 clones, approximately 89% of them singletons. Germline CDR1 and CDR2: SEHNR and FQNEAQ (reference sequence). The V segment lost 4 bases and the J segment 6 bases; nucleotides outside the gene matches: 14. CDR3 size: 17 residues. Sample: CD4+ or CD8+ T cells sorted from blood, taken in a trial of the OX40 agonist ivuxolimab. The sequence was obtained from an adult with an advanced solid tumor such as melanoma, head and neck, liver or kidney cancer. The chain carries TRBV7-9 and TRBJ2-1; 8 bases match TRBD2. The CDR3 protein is CASSSRGSGARPNEQFF. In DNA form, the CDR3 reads TGTGCCAGCAGCTCCCGGGGTAGCGGGGCGCGTCCCAATGAGCAGTTCTTC.